At least ten counts were recorded for the clone carrying this T cell receptor (beta chain). Antigen specificity is unknown. This record belongs to a study of blood T cells in healthy people across ages. General observations from the study: Naive and antigen-experienced cells were not separated, limiting conclusive comparison.

The V segment lost 1 base and the J segment 6 bases; nucleotides outside the gene matches: 9. Germline CDR1 is SGDLS and CDR2 is YYNGEE. The CDR3 contains 16 residues. PCR was performed a second time for about 7 to 12 cycles using a sample-barcoded 5' primer and a J-beta primer mix. TCRdb independently ran MiXCR on the 5' RACE reads; one entry per CDR3 protein. In the table there are fewer than 2,000,000 distinct CDR3 sequences, 39% of which are singletons. The sequenced material came from blood. The clonotype was recovered from a human donor in good health. This sequence joins TRBV9 and TRBJ2-1, with 8 bases identical to TRBD2. In DNA form, the CDR3 reads TGTGCCAGCAGCGTACGGGCTAGCGGGCCGAGCAATGAGCAGTTCTTC. This gives the protein CASSVRASGPSNEQFF.